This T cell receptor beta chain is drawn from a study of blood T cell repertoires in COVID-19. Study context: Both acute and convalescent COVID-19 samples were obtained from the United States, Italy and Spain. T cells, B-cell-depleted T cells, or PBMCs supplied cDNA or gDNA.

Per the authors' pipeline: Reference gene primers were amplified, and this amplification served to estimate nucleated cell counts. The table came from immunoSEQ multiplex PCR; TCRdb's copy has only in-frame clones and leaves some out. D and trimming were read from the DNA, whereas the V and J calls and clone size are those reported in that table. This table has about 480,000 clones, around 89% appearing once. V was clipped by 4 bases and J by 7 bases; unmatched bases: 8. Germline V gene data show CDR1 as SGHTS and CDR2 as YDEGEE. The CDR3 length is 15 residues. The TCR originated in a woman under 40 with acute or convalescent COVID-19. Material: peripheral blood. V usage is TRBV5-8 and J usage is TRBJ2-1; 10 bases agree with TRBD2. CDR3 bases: TGTGCCAGCAGCGTCCCGGGACTAGCGCTAAATGAGCAGTTCTTC. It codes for CASSVPGLALNEQFF.